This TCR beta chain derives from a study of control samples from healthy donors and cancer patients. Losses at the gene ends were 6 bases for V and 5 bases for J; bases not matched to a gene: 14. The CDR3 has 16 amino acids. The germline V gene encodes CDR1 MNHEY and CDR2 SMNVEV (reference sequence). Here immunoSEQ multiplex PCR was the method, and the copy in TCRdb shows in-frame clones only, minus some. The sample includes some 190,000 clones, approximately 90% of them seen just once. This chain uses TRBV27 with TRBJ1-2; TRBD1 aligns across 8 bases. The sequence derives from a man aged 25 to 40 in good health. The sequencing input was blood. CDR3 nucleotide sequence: TGTGCCAGCAGAAGCCCGACAGGGGTTATGGGGTATGGCTACACCTTC. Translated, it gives CASRSPTGVMGYGYTF.